This record concerns one TCR beta chain sequence. Its antigen target is currently unknown. Per-nucleotide qualities are absent, and no much larger clonotype sits a single base away. The sample belongs to a study of blood T cell repertoires in COVID-19 (dated by TCRdb to 2019 to 2021). Broadly, across the study: Collaborator samples came from the United States, Italy and Spain and covered acute and convalescent phases of COVID-19. The material from the prospective study consisted of cDNA or gDNA derived from T cells, B-cell-depleted T cells, or PBMCs. The dataset comprised deeply sampled blood TCRbeta repertoires from subjects exposed to, actively infected with, or recovered from COVID-19. A freely available public database, intended as a resource for researchers studying the immune response to SARS-CoV-2, is where the repertoires were released. The samples were drawn from two sources: the first 160 participants of the ongoing ImmuneRACE study, and 1,200 or so subjects contributed by 6 global collaborators. The sample metadata nearly always contained a de-identified subject ID, COVID-19 status, age in years and sex. Where HLA class I and class II types were available, the types were taken from metadata supplied by the sample provider, not from assay-based typing.

General study outcomes and caveats: How much clinical and demographic metadata was included differed by source and by participant, and the metadata was provided uncurated.

Participants in the prospective study were enrolled through a virtual design, were aged roughly 18 to 100 years, and lived in approximately 25 United States geographic areas. To assign participants to cohorts, the prospective study relied on clinical history that participants themselves reported in a screening survey and a study questionnaire. Mobile phlebotomists in the prospective study collected whole blood, serum and a nasopharyngeal or oropharyngeal swab from every participant. Additional blood draws and questionnaires over an approximately 2-month period could optionally be provided by prospective study participants. Before DNA extraction, blood samples from the prospective study were shipped at room temperature or frozen. TCRbeta CDR3 regions were amplified from genomic DNA using the immunoSEQ Assay, a bias-controlled multiplex PCR. In the paper's pipeline: The number of nucleated cells in each sample was estimated by amplification of reference gene primers within the assay. Sequence reads were collapsed and filtered to measure the absolute abundance of every unique TCRbeta CDR3 rearrangement. For each sample, productive Simpson clonality was calculated as the square root of Simpson's diversity index over productive rearrangements. TCRdb retrieved this table from immuneACCESS and kept in-frame rearrangements only. Not all clones are present; in checked studies, unresolved V genes account for under half, and no reason is known for the remainder. V and J calls and clone size are as listed in that table; D and trimming were resolved from the DNA. The sample table shows roughly 400,000 clones, and roughly 86% are seen once. The ten largest clones add up to around 1.9% of the sample.

V loses 5 bases, J loses 3 bases, and the germline ends lie 5 bases apart. From the germline V gene, CDR1 is MNHEY and CDR2 is SVGEGT. The CDR3, cysteine through phenylalanine, is 11 amino acids long. Only the CDR3 region is kept as DNA, spanning 33 bases read in frame from base 1. The sample comprised PBMCs or T cells enriched from blood (not recorded which). The TCR sequence derives from a woman in her thirties or forties with acute COVID-19. The rearranged chain carries TRBV6-2 or TRBV6-3 and TRBJ2-7; the D gene lacks a confident call. This receptor carries the CDR3 CASSQFYEQYF. At the DNA level, the sequence is TGTGCCAGCAGTCAATTCTACGAGCAGTACTTC.